The T cell receptor beta chain under discussion was sequenced for a study of blood T cell repertoires in COVID-19. Study-wide background: PBMCs, B-cell-depleted T cells, or T cells were the source of the cDNA or gDNA that made up the material.

V was clipped by 5 bases and J by 0 bases, with 7 bases between them. The CDR3 runs to 13 residues. The germline V gene has CDR1 MDHEN and CDR2 SYDVKM. In the original analysis: Counts of nucleated cells, estimated from reference gene primer amplification, were obtained. Assay: immunoSEQ multiplex PCR; the TCRdb copy retains only in-frame clones and omits some. The DNA gave D and trimming, while V, J and clone size come from that table. The repertoire has about 110,000 clones, roughly 69% of them found once; the top ten carry 5% to 6.5%. Specimen: peripheral blood. The rearrangement joins TRBV28 to TRBJ1-1; D is possibly TRBD1 (5 bases). The receptor comes from an elderly man with acute or convalescent COVID-19. CDR3 nucleotide sequence: TGTGCCAGCAGTCTCAGGGTGAACACTGAAGCTTTCTTT. Its translation is CASSLRVNTEAFF.